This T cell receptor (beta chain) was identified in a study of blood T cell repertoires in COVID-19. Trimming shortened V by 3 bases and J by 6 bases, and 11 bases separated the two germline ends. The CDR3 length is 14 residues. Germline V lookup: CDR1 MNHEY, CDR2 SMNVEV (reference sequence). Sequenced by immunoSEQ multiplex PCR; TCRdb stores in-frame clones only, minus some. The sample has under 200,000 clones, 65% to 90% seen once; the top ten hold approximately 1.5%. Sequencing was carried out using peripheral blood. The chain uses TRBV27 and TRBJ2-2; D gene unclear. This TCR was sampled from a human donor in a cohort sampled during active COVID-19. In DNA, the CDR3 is TGTGCCAGCAGTTTGTCCCGCGGCCCCGGGGAGCTGTTTTTT. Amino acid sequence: CASSLSRGPGELFF.